The 14 T cell receptor beta chains in this list originate from one sample, sequenced in a study of cytomegalovirus exposure and HLA in healthy donors. Assay: immunoSEQ multiplex PCR; the TCRdb copy retains only in-frame clones and omits some. The table lists about 140,000 clones, 84% of them singletons. Sample: PBMCs. The source is a woman younger than 45 in good health and CMV-seronegative.

In its sample, this clone was seen once. The chain has TRBV7-2 and TRBJ2-1; no firm D call. The length of the CDR3 is 12 residues. Trimming took off 6 bases at V and 5 bases at J, with 8 bases between the two ends. Germline V lookup: CDR1 SGHTA, CDR2 FQGNSA. The CDR3 DNA reads as TGTGCCAGCAGTCTCCCCCACAATGAGCAGTTCTTC. This encodes CASSLPHNEQFF. The entire variable domain, with the rest obtained from reference TRBV7-2 and TRBJ2-1, is as follows: GAGVSQSPSNKVTEKGKDVELRCDPISGHTALYWYRQSLGQGLEFLIYFQGNSAPDKSGLPSDRFSAERTGGSVSTLTIQRTQQEDSAVYLCASSLPHNEQFFGPGTRLTVL.

The CDR3 coding sequence is TGTGCCACCAGCAGAGATGAAGGGGGGGTGAAGAGGTCAGATACGCAGTATTTT. Translating gives CATSRDEGGVKRSDTQYF. V and J are TRBV15 and TRBJ2-3; a possible D gene is TRBD2 (7 bases). Deletions cut 0 bases from V and 4 bases from J, with 20 bases between. This CDR3 region has 18 residues. Germline V gene sequence: CDR1 LNHNV, CDR2 YYDKDF (reference sequence).

The chain combines TRBV28 with TRBJ2-2, with D perhaps TRBD2 (7 bases). The V end lost 4 bases, the J end lost 3 bases, and 12 bases lay between the germline ends. CDR3 length equals 15 residues. Per germline, CDR1 MDHEN and CDR2 SYDVKM. In nucleotides, the CDR3 is TGTGCCAGCAGTTGGGGGGGCCGGGACACCGGGGAGCTGTTTTTT. Amino acid sequence: CASSWGGRDTGELFF.

The chain couples TRBV5-1 to TRBJ1-1, with 9 bases fitting TRBD1. CDR1 SGHRS and CDR2 YFSETQ come from the germline V gene. The CDR3 contains 13 residues. J was trimmed by 3 bases and V by 4 bases; bases with no gene match: 1. CDR3 nucleotides: TGCGCCAGCAGCCGGGACAGGGACACTGAAGCTTTCTTT. Its translation: CASSRDRDTEAFF.

The J gene is TRBJ1-3, the V gene TRBV4-1; D is ambiguous. The germline CDR1 and CDR2 sequences are MGHRA and YSYEKL. Trimming shortened V by 4 bases and J by 0 bases, and 13 bases separated the two germline ends. This CDR3 is 16 amino acids long. The CDR3 nucleotides are TGCGCCAGCAGCCCTTCCACGGCAGGCTCTGGAAACACCATATATTTT. It yields the protein CASSPSTAGSGNTIYF.

This clone was seen more than once but under ten times. The chain employs TRBV7-9 and TRBJ1-2; D gene uncertain. There are 11 residues in the CDR3. Looked up from germline, CDR1 is SEHNR and CDR2 is FQNEAQ (reference sequence). V lost 8 bases, J lost 3 bases, and 7 bases lay in between. In DNA form, the CDR3 reads TGTGCCAGCGAAGAGTACTATGGCTACACCTTC. It yields the protein CASEEYYGYTF.

The chain links TRBV18 to TRBJ1-1; D call uncertain. This CDR3 spans 15 amino acids. V dropped 4 bases and J dropped 3 bases, with 15 bases sitting between them. Germline CDR1 and CDR2: KGHSH and LQKENI. CDR3 nucleotides: TGTGCCAGCTCACTTTCTGCTTCCACAGACACTGAAGCTTTCTTT. The encoded protein is CASSLSASTDTEAFF.

This chain connects TRBV2 to TRBJ2-1; TRBD1 aligns across 9 bases. V trimming: 1 base; J trimming: 6 bases; junction bases outside the gene matches: 1. The V gene's germline CDR1 is SNHLY and CDR2 FYNNEI. The CDR3 sequence is 14 residues long. In DNA form, the CDR3 reads TGTGCCAGCAGTGAAGTGACAGGGGGCAATGAGCAGTTCTTC. It encodes CASSEVTGGNEQFF.

This clone was counted a single time. V usage is TRBV7-2 and J usage is TRBJ1-2; 8 nucleotides line up with TRBD1. The ends lost 4 bases at V and 1 base at J; junction bases unmatched: 5. CDR1 is SGHTA, CDR2 FQGNSA, per germline. The CDR3 length is 15 residues. In DNA, the CDR3 is TGTGCCAGCAGCTCTTCAACAGGGGGTAACTATGGCTACACCTTC. Translating it yields CASSSSTGGNYGYTF.

The DNA of the CDR3 is TGTGCCAGCAGCGTAGGGATCGGGGGGAAGACCCAGTACTTC. It translates to CASSVGIGGKTQYF. The rearrangement links TRBV9 to TRBJ2-5; 7 nucleotides align to TRBD2. With V trimmed by 0 bases and J by 6 bases, 5 bases remained unmatched. This CDR3 contains 14 residues. Germline CDR1 reads SGDLS; CDR2 reads YYNGEE.

V usage is TRBV7-2 and J usage is TRBJ2-7, with TRBD2 as a possible D gene (6 bases). V was trimmed by 2 bases and J by 9 bases, leaving 23 bases between them. CDR3 size: 16 residues. Germline CDR1 is SGHTA and CDR2 is FQGNSA. CDR3 protein: CASSLYGSRIGLGQYF. In DNA, the CDR3 is TGTGCCAGCAGCTTATACGGGAGCAGAATTGGCCTCGGGCAGTACTTC.

The chain joins TRBV30 to TRBJ1-3, with D uncertain. Per germline, CDR1 GTSNPN and CDR2 SVGIG (reference sequence). V lost 0 bases to trimming and J lost 4 bases, with 16 bases between them. This CDR3 is built from 16 residues. The CDR3 here is CAWSVREAGSGNTIYF. The CDR3 DNA is TGTGCCTGGAGTGTACGGGAAGCGGGGTCCGGAAACACCATATATTTT.

This chain links TRBV9 with TRBJ2-6, with TRBD2 matching 11 bases. With 2 bases clipped from V and 0 bases from J, the junction kept 4 bases outside the gene matches. The length of the CDR3 is 18 residues. Germline V gives CDR1 SGDLS, CDR2 YYNGEE. CDR3 amino acids: CASSVGTSGYSGANVLTF. In DNA, the CDR3 is TGTGCCAGCAGCGTCGGGACTAGCGGTTACTCTGGGGCCAACGTCCTGACTTTC. The full variable domain, completed using reference TRBV9 and TRBJ2-6, is DSGVTQTPKHLITATGQRVTLRCSPRSGDLSVYWYQQSLDQGLQFLIQYYNGEERAKGNILERFSAQQFPDLHSELNLSSLELGDSALYFCASSVGTSGYSGANVLTFGAGSRLTVL.

V usage is TRBV6-1 and J usage is TRBJ1-5; TRBD1 is a possible D gene (5 bases). V lost 5 bases to trimming and J lost 2 bases, with 13 bases between them. CDR1 is MNHNS, CDR2 SASEGT, per germline. The CDR3 sequence is 15 residues long. The CDR3, as DNA: TGTGCCAGCAGTTGGAGGGACGTCGGCAATCAGCCCCAGCATTTT. Its translation is CASSWRDVGNQPQHF.